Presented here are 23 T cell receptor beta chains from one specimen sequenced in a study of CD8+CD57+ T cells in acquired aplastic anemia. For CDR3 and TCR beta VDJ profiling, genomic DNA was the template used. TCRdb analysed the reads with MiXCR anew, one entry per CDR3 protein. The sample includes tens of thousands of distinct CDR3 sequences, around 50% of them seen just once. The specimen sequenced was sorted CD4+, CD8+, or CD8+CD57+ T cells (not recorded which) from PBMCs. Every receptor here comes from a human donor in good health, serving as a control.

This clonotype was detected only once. DNA of the CDR3: TGTGCCAGCAGCTATGGGACGGCTAACTATGGCTACACCTTC. This codes for CASSYGTANYGYTF. This sequence joins TRBV12-3 or TRBV12-4 and TRBJ1-2; a possible D gene is TRBD1 (5 bases). CDR3 length equals 14 residues. Deletions cut 6 bases from V and 0 bases from J, with 11 bases between.

This chain's CDR3 is CSVVWGSTDTQYF. The CDR3 coding sequence is TGCAGCGTAGTGTGGGGCAGCACAGATACGCAGTATTTT. The genes are TRBV29-1 and TRBJ2-3, with D possibly matching TRBD1 (5 bases). The V and J ends lost 6 bases and 0 bases respectively, with 10 bases between them. Germline assignment: CDR1 SQVTM and CDR2 ANQGSEA. This CDR3 comprises 13 residues.

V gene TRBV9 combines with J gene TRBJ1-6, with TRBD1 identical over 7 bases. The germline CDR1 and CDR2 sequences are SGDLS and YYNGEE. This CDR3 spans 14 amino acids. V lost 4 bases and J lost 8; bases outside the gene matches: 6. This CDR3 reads CASSMDRTHSPLHF. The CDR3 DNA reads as TGTGCCAGCAGCATGGACAGGACCCATTCACCCCTCCACTTT.

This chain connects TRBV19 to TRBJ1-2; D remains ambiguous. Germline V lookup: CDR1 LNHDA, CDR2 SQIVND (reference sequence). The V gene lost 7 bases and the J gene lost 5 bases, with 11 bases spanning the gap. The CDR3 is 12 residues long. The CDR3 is CASMGGLYGYTF. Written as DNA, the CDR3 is TGTGCCAGTATGGGAGGGTTGTATGGCTACACCTTC.

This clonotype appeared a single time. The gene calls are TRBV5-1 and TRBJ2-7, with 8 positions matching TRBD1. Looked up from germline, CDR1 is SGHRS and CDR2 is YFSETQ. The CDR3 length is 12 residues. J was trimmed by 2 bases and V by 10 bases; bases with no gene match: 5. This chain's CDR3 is CASGQEPYEQYF. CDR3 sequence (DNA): TGCGCCTCGGGACAGGAACCCTACGAGCAGTACTTC.

The CDR3 sequence is CASSLNNNQPQHF. The CDR3 DNA sequence: TGTGCCAGCAGTCTCAATAATAATCAGCCCCAGCATTTT. The V call is TRBV2, the J call TRBJ1-5; D is unresolved. The CDR3 consists of 13 residues. The germline gives CDR1 SNHLY, CDR2 FYNNEI. Between the trimmed V and J ends, which lost 5 bases and 4 bases, there was a span of 9 bases.

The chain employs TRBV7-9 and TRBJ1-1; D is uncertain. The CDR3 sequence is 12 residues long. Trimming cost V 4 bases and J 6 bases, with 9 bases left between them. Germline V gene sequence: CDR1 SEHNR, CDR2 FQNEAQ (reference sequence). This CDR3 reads CASSSQAAEAFF. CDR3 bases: TGTGCCAGCAGCTCGCAGGCGGCTGAAGCTTTCTTT.

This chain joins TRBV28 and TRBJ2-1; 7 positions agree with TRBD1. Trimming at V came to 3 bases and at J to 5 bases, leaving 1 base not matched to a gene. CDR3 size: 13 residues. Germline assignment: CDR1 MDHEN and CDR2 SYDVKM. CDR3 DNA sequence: TGTGCCAGCAGTTTCGGGACAGACAATGAGCAGTTCTTC. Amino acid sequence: CASSFGTDNEQFF.

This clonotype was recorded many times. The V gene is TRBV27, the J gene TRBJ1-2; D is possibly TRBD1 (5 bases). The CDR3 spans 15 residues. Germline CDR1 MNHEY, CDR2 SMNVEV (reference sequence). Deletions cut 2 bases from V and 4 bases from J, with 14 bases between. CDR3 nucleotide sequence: TGTGCCAGCAGTTTAGGCGGGGACCCTGGCTATGGCTACACCTTC. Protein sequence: CASSLGGDPGYGYTF.

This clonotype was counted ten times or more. CDR3 DNA: TGTGCCAGCAGTTTAGCCGAGACCCAGTACTTC. Translated, it gives CASSLAETQYF. The V and J genes are TRBV12-3 or TRBV12-4 and TRBJ2-5; D not certain. Trimming stripped 0 bases from V and 5 bases from J, with 1 base between. CDR3 length: 11 residues.

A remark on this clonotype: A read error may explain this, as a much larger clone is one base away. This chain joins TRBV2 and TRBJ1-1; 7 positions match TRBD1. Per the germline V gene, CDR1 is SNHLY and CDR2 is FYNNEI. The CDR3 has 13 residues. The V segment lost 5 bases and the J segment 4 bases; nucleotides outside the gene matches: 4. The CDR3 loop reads CASSWAGGTEAFF. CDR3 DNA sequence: TGTGCCAGCAGTTGGGCAGGGGGCACTGAAGCTTTCTTT. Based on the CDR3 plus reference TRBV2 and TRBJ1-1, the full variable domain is EPEVTQTPSHQVTQMGQEVILRCVPISNHLYFYWYRQILGQKVEFLVSFYNNEISEKSEIFDDQFSVERPDGSNFTLKIRSTKLEDSAMYFCASSWAGGTEAFFGQGTRLTVV.

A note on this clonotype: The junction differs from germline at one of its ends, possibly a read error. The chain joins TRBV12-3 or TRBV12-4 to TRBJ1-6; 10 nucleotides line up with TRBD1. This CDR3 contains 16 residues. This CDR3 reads CASSLSLGQGNSPLRF. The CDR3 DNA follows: TGTGCCAGCAGTTTATCCTTGGGACAGGGGAATTCACCCCTCCGCTTT.

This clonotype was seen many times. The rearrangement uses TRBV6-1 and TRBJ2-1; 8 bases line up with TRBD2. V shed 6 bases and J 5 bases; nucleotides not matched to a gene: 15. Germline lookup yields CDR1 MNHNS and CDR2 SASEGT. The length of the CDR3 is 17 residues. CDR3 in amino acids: CASSQLLSSGQDNEQFF. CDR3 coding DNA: TGTGCCAGCAGCCAGCTCCTTTCTAGCGGGCAAGACAATGAGCAGTTCTTC.

CDR3 region: CASSLVRGTNTGELFF. CDR3 bases: TGTGCCAGCAGTTTAGTCCGGGGTACGAACACCGGGGAGCTGTTTTTT. This chain connects TRBV12-3 or TRBV12-4 to TRBJ2-2, with D perhaps matching TRBD2 (5 bases). Trimming cost V 1 base and J 0 bases, with 9 bases left between them. This CDR3 comprises 16 residues.

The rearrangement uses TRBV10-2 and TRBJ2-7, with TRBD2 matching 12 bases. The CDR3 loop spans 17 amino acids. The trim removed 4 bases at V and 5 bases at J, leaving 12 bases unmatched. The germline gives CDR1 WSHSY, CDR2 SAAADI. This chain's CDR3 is CASSAPLAGGPYNEQYF. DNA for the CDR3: TGCGCCAGCAGTGCCCCACTAGCGGGGGGTCCCTACAACGAGCAGTACTTC.

The CDR3 spells CASRGLAGGLDTQYF. Written as DNA, the CDR3 is TGTGCCAGCAGAGGACTAGCGGGAGGCTTAGATACGCAGTATTTT. This chain links TRBV2 with TRBJ2-3; 14 bases agree with TRBD2. The CDR3 runs to 15 residues. Germline-derived CDR1 and CDR2 are SNHLY and FYNNEI. V was pared by 6 bases and J by 5 bases, with 4 bases of the junction left unmatched.

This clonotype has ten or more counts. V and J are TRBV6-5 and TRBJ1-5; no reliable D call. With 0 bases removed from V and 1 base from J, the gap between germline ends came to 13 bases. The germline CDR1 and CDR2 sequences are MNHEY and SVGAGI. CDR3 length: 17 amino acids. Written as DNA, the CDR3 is TGTGCCAGCAGTTACTCTCGGGAAAGGGCGAGCAATCAGCCCCAGCATTTT. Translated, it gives CASSYSRERASNQPQHF.

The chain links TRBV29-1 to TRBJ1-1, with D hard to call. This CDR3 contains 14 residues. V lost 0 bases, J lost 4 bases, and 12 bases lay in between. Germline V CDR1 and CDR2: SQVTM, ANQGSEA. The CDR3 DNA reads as TGCAGCGTTGAAGATTGGGCCCGTCCCACTGAAGCTTTCTTT. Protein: CSVEDWARPTEAFF. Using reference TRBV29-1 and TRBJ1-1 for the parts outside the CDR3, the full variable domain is SAVISQKPSRDICQRGTSLTIQCQVDSQVTMMFWYRQQPGQSLTLIATANQGSEATYESGFVIDKFPISRPNLTFSTLTVSNMSPEDSSIYLCSVEDWARPTEAFFGQGTRLTVV.

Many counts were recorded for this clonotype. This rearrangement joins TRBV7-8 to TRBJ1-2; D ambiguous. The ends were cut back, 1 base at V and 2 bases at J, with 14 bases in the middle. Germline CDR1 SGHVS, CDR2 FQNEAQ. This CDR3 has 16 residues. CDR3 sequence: CASSLGFIGGNYGYTF. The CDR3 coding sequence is TGTGCCAGCAGCTTAGGATTTATTGGAGGGAACTATGGCTACACCTTC.

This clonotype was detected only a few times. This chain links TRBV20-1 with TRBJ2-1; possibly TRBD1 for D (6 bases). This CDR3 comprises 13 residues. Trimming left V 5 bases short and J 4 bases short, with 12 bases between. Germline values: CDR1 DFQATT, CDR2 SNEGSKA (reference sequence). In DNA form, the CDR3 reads TGCAGTGCTGCCCAAGGGACATACAATGAGCAGTTCTTC. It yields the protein CSAAQGTYNEQFF.

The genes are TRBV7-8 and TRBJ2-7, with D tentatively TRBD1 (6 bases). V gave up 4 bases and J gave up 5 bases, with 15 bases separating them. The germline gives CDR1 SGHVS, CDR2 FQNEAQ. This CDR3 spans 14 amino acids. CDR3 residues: CASSSLSQGNEQYF. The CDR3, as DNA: TGTGCCAGCAGCTCTCTTTCACAGGGTAACGAGCAGTACTTC.

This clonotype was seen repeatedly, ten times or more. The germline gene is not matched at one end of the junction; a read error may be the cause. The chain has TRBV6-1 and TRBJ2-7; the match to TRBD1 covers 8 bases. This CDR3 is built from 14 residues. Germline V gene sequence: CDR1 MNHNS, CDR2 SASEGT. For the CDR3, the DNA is TGTGCCAGCGCACCGGGACAGGTGACCTACGAGCAGCACTTC. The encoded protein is CASAPGQVTYEQHF.

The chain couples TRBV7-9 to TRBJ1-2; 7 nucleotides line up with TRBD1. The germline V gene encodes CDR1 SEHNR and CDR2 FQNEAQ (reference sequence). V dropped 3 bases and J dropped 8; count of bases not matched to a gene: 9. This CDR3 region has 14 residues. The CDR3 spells CASSLTDRVEGYTF. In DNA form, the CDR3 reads TGTGCCAGCAGCTTGACCGACAGGGTCGAAGGCTACACCTTC.